The rows below give T cell receptor beta chains drawn from one sample of a study of technical replicates of blood from a few donors. The protocol was immunoSEQ multiplex PCR, while the TCRdb copy is restricted to in-frame clones and leaves out a portion. In the table there are about 61,000 clones, almost 97% of which are singletons. The source material was T cells isolated from PBMCs. The receptors derive from a human donor in good health. CDR3s include the opening cysteine and the closing phenylalanine or tryptophan. D genes are given only for firm matches. Part of the rows lack a size; the others show once, few, many or a class for expanded clones.

clone_size | j_call | d_call | v_call | cdr3_aa | cdr3_nt
. | TRBJ2-1 | TRBD2 | TRBV5-1 | CASSTEGLAGNEQFF | TGCGCCAGCAGCACCGAGGGACTAGCAGGCAATGAGCAGTTCTTC
. | TRBJ1-2 | . | TRBV28 | CASGLTGFYGYTF | TGTGCCAGCGGTCTCACAGGTTTCTATGGCTACACCTTC
. | TRBJ2-7 | . | TRBV7-9 | CASSLVLVGGREEQYF | TGTGCCAGCAGCTTAGTTTTGGTGGGGGGAAGAGAAGAGCAGTACTTC
. | TRBJ2-7 | TRBD1 | TRBV7-2 | CASSGTGFEQYF | TGTGCCAGCAGCGGGACAGGGTTTGAGCAGTACTTC
. | TRBJ2-7 | . | TRBV5-5 | CASSLGGSEQYF | TGTGCCAGCAGCTTAGGCGGATCCGAGCAGTACTTC
. | TRBJ2-1 | TRBD1 | TRBV4-1 | CASSQDSRGLDNEQFF | TGCGCCAGCAGCCAAGATTCGAGGGGGCTGGACAATGAGCAGTTCTTC
. | TRBJ1-2 | . | TRBV7-9 | CASSLAAKANYGYTF | TGTGCCAGCAGCTTAGCTGCTAAAGCTAACTATGGCTACACCTTC
. | TRBJ1-2 | . | TRBV28 | CASSPGQGPYGYTF | TGTGCCAGCAGCCCCGGCCAGGGCCCTTATGGCTACACCTTC
. | TRBJ2-7 | . | TRBV28 | CASSSPREYEQYF | TGTGCCAGCAGTTCACCGAGGGAATACGAGCAGTACTTC
once | TRBJ2-5 | . | TRBV25-1 | CASSQVTGSEETQYF | TGTGCCAGCAGTCAGGTTACGGGGTCCGAAGAGACCCAGTACTTC
once | TRBJ2-2 | . | TRBV25-1 | CASSEWGPGGYTGELFF | TGTGCCAGCAGTGAGTGGGGGCCGGGGGGCTATACCGGGGAGCTGTTTTTT
. | TRBJ2-1 | TRBD1 | TRBV6-5 | CASRTGGAAYNEQFF | TGTGCCAGCAGGACAGGGGGGGCGGCCTACAATGAGCAGTTCTTC
. | TRBJ2-1 | . | TRBV6-6 | CASSPALAHEQFF | TGTGCCAGCAGTCCGGCGCTAGCACATGAGCAGTTCTTC
. | TRBJ2-1 | . | TRBV11-3 | CASSLAGRGAYNEQFF | TGTGCCAGCAGCTTAGCAGGCAGGGGGGCGTACAATGAGCAGTTCTTC
. | TRBJ2-2 | TRBD1 | TRBV5-1 | CASSFNTGGNTGELFF | TGCGCCAGCAGCTTTAATACAGGGGGCAACACCGGGGAGCTGTTTTTT
. | TRBJ2-7 | TRBD1 | TRBV10-2 | CASSARAGGYEQYF | TGCGCCAGCAGTGCCAGGGCAGGGGGCTACGAGCAGTACTTC
. | TRBJ2-1 | TRBD2 | TRBV7-9 | CASSLGGRAEQFF | TGTGCCAGCAGCTTAGGGGGGAGGGCTGAGCAGTTCTTC
. | TRBJ1-2 | TRBD1 | TRBV29-1 | CSAGVGQGYGYTF | TGCAGCGCGGGGGTGGGACAGGGCTATGGCTACACCTTC
. | TRBJ1-1 | . | TRBV11-2 | CASSLVGGVVVAFF | TGTGCCAGCAGCTTAGTGGGGGGGGTAGTGGTAGCTTTCTTT
. | TRBJ1-1 | TRBD1 | TRBV9 | CASSVGIVDRGPNTEAFF | TGTGCCAGCAGCGTAGGTATCGTGGACAGGGGGCCGAACACTGAAGCTTTCTTT
. | TRBJ1-2 | . | TRBV6-5 | CASAHGGGYTF | TGTGCCAGCGCCCATGGGGGCGGCTACACCTTC
. | TRBJ2-5 | TRBD1 | TRBV11-3 | CASSLHRGEETQYF | TGTGCCAGCAGCTTGCACAGGGGGGAAGAGACCCAGTACTTC
. | TRBJ1-1 | . | TRBV6-5 | CASSYSVLGGEAFF | TGTGCCAGCAGTTACTCGGTCCTGGGGGGTGAAGCTTTCTTT
. | TRBJ2-3 | TRBD2 | TRBV5-1 | CASSLDGLAGGSDTQYF | TGCGCCAGCAGCTTGGACGGACTAGCGGGAGGATCGGATACGCAGTATTTT
. | TRBJ2-5 | . | TRBV5-1 | CASSPGWQGQETQYF | TGCGCCAGCAGCCCAGGGTGGCAGGGACAAGAGACCCAGTACTTC
. | TRBJ2-7 | TRBD2 | TRBV5-4 | CASSLGEGPYEQYF | TGTGCCAGCAGCTTGGGGGAGGGCCCCTACGAGCAGTACTTC
. | TRBJ2-5 | . | TRBV5-5 | CASSFSPTTNKETQYF | TGTGCCAGCAGCTTTTCCCCCACTACGAACAAAGAGACCCAGTACTTC
. | TRBJ1-2 | TRBD1 | TRBV5-1 | CASSSRTGGNYGYTF | TGCGCCAGCAGCTCGAGGACAGGGGGCAACTATGGCTACACCTTC
few | TRBJ1-1 | . | TRBV5-1 | CASSWTENTEAFF | TGCGCCAGCAGCTGGACAGAGAACACTGAAGCTTTCTTT
. | TRBJ2-7 | TRBD1 | TRBV5-1 | CASSLGQGAWGEQYF | TGCGCCAGCAGTCTAGGACAGGGGGCATGGGGCGAGCAGTACTTC
. | TRBJ2-7 | TRBD1 | TRBV10-2 | CASSEFETGPGEQYF | TGCGCCAGCAGTGAGTTCGAGACAGGGCCGGGAGAGCAGTACTTC
. | TRBJ2-7 | TRBD1 | TRBV7-8 | CASSPDGVIRTGGTPYEQYF | TGTGCCAGCAGCCCAGACGGCGTGATAAGGACAGGGGGCACCCCCTACGAGCAGTACTTC
. | TRBJ2-5 | TRBD2 | TRBV5-6 | CASSLGTSGFQETQYF | TGTGCCAGCAGCTTGGGGACTAGCGGGTTCCAAGAGACCCAGTACTTC
. | TRBJ1-2 | . | TRBV29-1 | CSVEGRLNYGYTF | TGCAGCGTTGAAGGCAGACTTAACTATGGCTACACCTTC
. | TRBJ1-5 | . | TRBV6-1 | CASSELGQGPQHF | TGTGCCAGCAGTGAATTGGGCCAGGGGCCCCAGCATTTT
. | TRBJ1-1 | . | TRBV6-5 | CASSTSTGAPEAFF | .
. | TRBJ1-1 | TRBD1 | TRBV6-5 | CASSYSQGALNTEAFF | TGTGCCAGCAGTTACTCCCAGGGGGCTTTGAACACTGAAGCTTTCTTT
. | TRBJ1-1 | . | TRBV19 | CASRRTVNTEAFF | TGTGCCAGTAGGAGGACAGTGAACACTGAAGCTTTCTTT
once | TRBJ2-7 | . | TRBV9 | CASSGRGTLGEQYF | TGTGCCAGCAGCGGTCGCGGGACGCTGGGGGAGCAGTACTTC
. | TRBJ1-2 | . | TRBV9 | CASSVSSPGGRGYTF | TGTGCCAGCAGCGTATCGTCCCCCGGGGGTCGTGGCTACACCTTC
. | TRBJ1-2 | TRBD1 | TRBV6-1 | CASRETDRGQNYGYTF | TGTGCCAGCAGGGAAACTGACAGGGGGCAGAACTATGGCTACACCTTC
. | TRBJ1-5 | . | TRBV27 | CASNKEPQHF | TGTGCCAGCAACAAAGAGCCCCAGCATTTT